These 26 T cell receptor beta chains came from one sample sequenced in a study of T cell repertoires in cytomegalovirus infection. Which antigens these TCRs recognize remains unknown. TCRdb reprocessed the reads with MiXCR, giving one entry per CDR3 protein. The sample yields about a million distinct CDR3 sequences, approximately 31% seen once. The sequences come from cultured CD8+ T cells from PBMCs, collected from culture after CMV antigen stimulation. These receptors originate from a human donor in good health (CMV status not recorded). Some clones in this sample may be carry-over from other donors' samples.

This clonotype has just a few counts. The gene calls are TRBV27 and TRBJ1-2, with 9 nucleotides matching TRBD1. Unmatched junction bases numbered 12, after V lost 5 bases and J lost 8 bases. The CDR3 extends over 15 amino acids. Germline CDR1 is MNHEY and CDR2 is SMNVEV (reference sequence). The CDR3 bases are TGTGCCAGCAGTATCTACCGGGACAGGGCGCGCGGCTACACCTTC. It is translated as CASSIYRDRARGYTF.

The chain couples TRBV7-9 to TRBJ1-1, with D possibly being TRBD1 (6 bases). With 4 bases removed from V and 0 bases from J, the gap between germline ends came to 18 bases. Germline V lookup: CDR1 SEHNR, CDR2 FQNEAQ (reference sequence). The CDR3 covers 17 residues. CDR3 bases: TGTGCCAGCAGCTCCCAACAGGGATTCGGGATGAACACTGAAGCTTTCTTT. Protein: CASSSQQGFGMNTEAFF.

Notes on this clonotype: Since a far larger clone is one base different, this is likely a read error. This chain uses TRBV7-2 with TRBJ1-2, with 7 positions matching TRBD1. This CDR3 has 13 residues. Germline loops: CDR1 SGHTA, CDR2 FQGNSA. The CDR3 DNA reads as TGTGTCAGCAGTTCCACAGGGGACTATGGCTACACCTTC. This encodes CVSSSTGDYGYTF.

This clonotype was detected a few times. The chain has TRBV27 and TRBJ1-4, with 11 bases identical to TRBD1. Trimming took 4 bases from V and 0 from J; bases not matched to a gene: 4. Germline CDR1 reads MNHEY; CDR2 reads SMNVEV (reference sequence). CDR3 length equals 17 residues. DNA for the CDR3: TGTGCCAGCAGTTCTGGGACAGGGGGACCAACTAATGAAAAACTGTTTTTT. Amino acids: CASSSGTGGPTNEKLFF.

V is TRBV19 and J is TRBJ2-4, with D unclear. The CDR3 sequence is 10 residues long. Germline V gene lookup returns CDR1 LNHDA and CDR2 SQIVND (reference sequence). Trimming removed 7 bases from V and 8 bases from J, with 6 bases in between. The CDR3 nucleotides read TGTGCCAGTAAGGGCCACATTCAGTACTTC. Encoded protein: CASKGHIQYF.

The DNA of the CDR3 is TGTGCCAGCAGTTTTGCGGGATTCCCTTTCAATGAGCAGTTCTTC. The encoded protein is CASSFAGFPFNEQFF. This chain joins TRBV6-6 and TRBJ2-1; D perhaps matches TRBD2 (6 bases). This CDR3 is built from 15 residues. Trimming removed 4 bases from V and 6 bases from J, with 16 bases in between. In germline, CDR1 is MNHNY, CDR2 SVGAGI (reference sequence).

The chain uses TRBV7-6 and TRBJ1-6; 9 bases are a match to TRBD1. The V and J ends lost 1 base and 2 bases, in that order; junction bases with no gene match: 6. The V gene's germline CDR1 is SGHVS and CDR2 FNYEAQ. CDR3 length equals 18 residues. CDR3 nucleotide sequence: TGTGCCAGCAGCTTAGACAGGGGGCAGACTACCTATAATTCACCCCTCCACTTT. Translated: CASSLDRGQTTYNSPLHF. The variable domain in full, completed from reference TRBV7-6 and TRBJ1-6, reads GAGVSQSPRYKVTKRGQDVALRCDPISGHVSLYWYRQALGQGPEFLTYFNYEAQQDKSGLPNDRFSAERPEGSISTLTIQRTEQRDSAMYRCASSLDRGQTTYNSPLHFGNGTRLTVT.

This clonotype has a count of ten or more. The V call is TRBV7-9, the J call TRBJ2-7; TRBD2 is a possible D gene (5 bases). CDR3 length equals 13 residues. Per the germline V gene, CDR1 is SEHNR and CDR2 is FQNEAQ (reference sequence). V lost 6 bases to trimming and J lost 2 bases, with 11 bases between them. CDR3 nucleotides: TGTGCCAGCAGGGGTAGCGTTGCCTACGAGCAGTACTTC. Translation gives CASRGSVAYEQYF.

This clonotype was detected a few times. This chain uses TRBV6-2 or TRBV6-3 with TRBJ2-3, with 10 bases aligning to TRBD2. Trimming at V came to 5 bases and at J to 5 bases, leaving 7 bases not matched to a gene. The germline V gene encodes CDR1 MNHEY and CDR2 SVGEGT. This CDR3 spans 15 amino acids. The CDR3 DNA reads TGTGCCAGCAGTCTCGGGACTAGCGTGGGAGATACGCAGTATTTT. Protein: CASSLGTSVGDTQYF.

The chain uses TRBV4-1 and TRBJ2-3; D may be TRBD2 (6 bases). The V end was cut by 1 base, the J end by 1 base, with 12 bases between. Germline V lookup: CDR1 MGHRA, CDR2 YSYEKL. This CDR3 comprises 16 residues. CDR3 amino acids: CASSQATGGGTDTQYF. The CDR3 nucleotides are TGCGCCAGCAGCCAAGCCACAGGAGGGGGCACAGATACGCAGTATTTT.

This clonotype showed up just a few times. This chain links TRBV6-6 with TRBJ1-2; 7 nucleotides align to TRBD1. The CDR3 is 15 residues long. The V gene's germline CDR1 is MNHNY and CDR2 SVGAGI (reference sequence). V trimming: 6 bases; J trimming: 0 bases; junction bases outside the gene matches: 7. The CDR3 protein is CASSLGQPTNYGYTF. The DNA of the CDR3 is TGTGCCAGCAGCTTGGGACAGCCGACTAACTATGGCTACACCTTC.

This clonotype was picked up one time. This chain connects TRBV7-2 to TRBJ2-5; the match to TRBD2 covers 10 bases. The trim removed 2 bases at V and 7 bases at J, leaving 10 bases unmatched. Germline CDR1 is SGHTA and CDR2 is FQGNSA. The CDR3 spans 16 residues. CDR3 nucleotide sequence: TGTGCCAGCAGCTTATCGGTAGCGGGGGGATCCCGGACCCAGTACTTC. Translation: CASSLSVAGGSRTQYF.

This clonotype was counted once. The V and J genes are TRBV27 and TRBJ2-3; 7 bases line up with TRBD2. Trimming cost V 3 bases and J 1 base; bases outside gene matches: 4. Germline lookup yields CDR1 MNHEY and CDR2 SMNVEV (reference sequence). This CDR3 has 15 residues. CDR3 region: CASSLQAGRTDTQYF. The CDR3 DNA reads as TGTGCCAGCAGTTTGCAAGCGGGGCGCACAGATACGCAGTATTTT.

Ten or more counts support this clonotype. The chain employs TRBV28 and TRBJ2-7; D may be TRBD2 (5 bases). Trimming cost V 4 bases and J 6 bases, with 13 bases left between them. The CDR3 loop spans 13 amino acids. The germline CDR1 and CDR2 sequences are MDHEN and SYDVKM. The DNA for the CDR3 is TGTGCCAGCAGTTGGAGAGCTAGCAGCGAGCAGTACGTC. It codes for CASSWRASSEQYV.

This clonotype was detected only a few times. The chain uses TRBV7-6 and TRBJ1-5; no reliable D call. V lost 5 bases and J 4 bases, leaving 15 bases between the germline ends. This CDR3 region has 15 residues. Germline CDR1 reads SGHVS; CDR2 reads FNYEAQ. The CDR3 bases are TGTGCCAGCAGCCGGTTTGCCGACACGAATCAGCCCCAGCATTTT. Protein product: CASSRFADTNQPQHF.

This clonotype was detected only a few times. V usage is TRBV12-3 or TRBV12-4 and J usage is TRBJ2-2; 8 nucleotides line up with TRBD1. The J segment lost 6 bases and the V segment lost 3 bases, leaving 12 bases of the junction unmatched. This CDR3 comprises 17 residues. CDR3 sequence: CASSFYPGGDWAGELFF. CDR3 in DNA: TGTGCCAGCAGTTTTTACCCAGGGGGCGATTGGGCCGGGGAGCTGTTTTTT.

This clonotype was picked up a small number of times. The CDR3 DNA follows: TGTGCCAGCAGCCAATCTTGGGGCAGCAATCAGCCCCAGCATTTT. Residues: CASSQSWGSNQPQHF. The chain employs TRBV4-2 and TRBJ1-5; possible D gene TRBD1, 5 bases. Germline V gene lookup returns CDR1 LGHNA and CDR2 YNFKEQ. V lost 2 bases and J lost 1, with 9 bases in between. This CDR3 has 15 amino acids.

This sequence joins TRBV12-3 or TRBV12-4 and TRBJ1-5; 11 bases line up with TRBD1. This CDR3 has 15 amino acids. J gave up 6 bases and V 7 bases, and 8 bases lay outside the gene matches. DNA for the CDR3: TGTGCCAGCACCCTCGGACAGGGGGCTGGTCAGCCCCAGCATTTT. Protein: CASTLGQGAGQPQHF.

This clonotype was counted ten times or more. The chain links TRBV7-9 to TRBJ2-3; D may be TRBD2 (6 bases). The CDR3 runs to 17 residues. V lost 1 base, J lost 6 bases, and 20 bases lay in between. Germline V lookup: CDR1 SEHNR, CDR2 FQNEAQ (reference sequence). Here the CDR3 reads CASSLESGGIWSDTQYF. The CDR3 nucleotides are TGTGCCAGCAGCTTAGAAAGCGGCGGGATCTGGTCCGATACGCAGTATTTT.

This clonotype was seen ten or more times. The V call is TRBV18, the J call TRBJ2-1, with unresolved D. The germline CDR1 and CDR2 sequences are KGHSH and LQKENI. The V end was cut by 0 bases, the J end by 5 bases, with 11 bases between. The CDR3 runs to 15 residues. CDR3 region: CASSPPGLEDNEQFF. The CDR3, as DNA: TGTGCCAGCTCACCACCGGGGTTAGAGGACAATGAGCAGTTCTTC.

The chain uses TRBV3-1 and TRBJ2-2; 7 bases match TRBD2. CDR3 size: 13 residues. V lost 5 bases and J lost 8; bases outside the gene matches: 5. Germline CDR1 and CDR2: LGHDT and YNNKEL (reference sequence). The CDR3 spells CASSSRTRGELFF. CDR3 DNA: TGTGCCAGCAGCTCCCGGACTAGGGGGGAGCTGTTTTTT.

The chain combines TRBV7-9 with TRBJ2-1; no clear D gene. Germline-derived CDR1 and CDR2 are SEHNR and FQNEAQ (reference sequence). This CDR3 region has 15 residues. V lost 5 bases, J lost 0 bases, and 11 bases lay in between. DNA for the CDR3: TGTGCCAGCAGCCCATCGGACCGCTCCTACAATGAGCAGTTCTTC. Its protein is CASSPSDRSYNEQFF.

The V call is TRBV6-5, the J call TRBJ2-2; D might be TRBD2 (7 bases). Germline loops: CDR1 MNHEY, CDR2 SVGAGI. The germline V and J ends were trimmed by 2 bases and 5 bases, with 15 bases remaining between them. CDR3 size: 16 residues. The CDR3 region is CASSYDRGGGTGELFF. Written as DNA, the CDR3 is TGTGCCAGCAGTTACGATCGCGGGGGCGGAACCGGGGAGCTGTTTTTT.

Worth noting for this clonotype: Mismatch with germline at one junction end may stem from a read error. J is TRBJ1-2 and V is TRBV2; TRBD1 agrees at 7 bases. Germline values: CDR1 SNHLY, CDR2 FYNNEI. This CDR3 region has 10 residues. In nucleotides, the CDR3 is TGTGCCAGCAGTGGACAGGGTCAAAACTTC. Its translation is CASSGQGQNF.

This clonotype was seen a single time. Given a much more abundant clone one base away, this may be a read error. This chain uses TRBV7-2 with TRBJ1-5; 7 bases are a match to TRBD1. The germline CDR1 and CDR2 sequences are SGHTA and FQGNSA. This CDR3 is built from 14 residues. CDR3 sequence (DNA): TGTGCCAGCAACTTAGGGACAGCCAATCAGCCCCAGCATTTT. Its translation: CASNLGTANQPQHF.

This clonotype was seen many times. The chain couples TRBV20-1 to TRBJ2-5; TRBD1 is a possible D gene (6 bases). CDR3 length equals 15 residues. Deletions cut 6 bases from V and 2 bases from J, with 19 bases between. CDR1 and CDR2 (germline): DFQATT, SNEGSKA (reference sequence). The CDR3 protein is CSAPYPWTVQETQYF. CDR3 nucleotide sequence: TGCAGTGCCCCGTACCCCTGGACAGTACAAGAGACCCAGTACTTC.